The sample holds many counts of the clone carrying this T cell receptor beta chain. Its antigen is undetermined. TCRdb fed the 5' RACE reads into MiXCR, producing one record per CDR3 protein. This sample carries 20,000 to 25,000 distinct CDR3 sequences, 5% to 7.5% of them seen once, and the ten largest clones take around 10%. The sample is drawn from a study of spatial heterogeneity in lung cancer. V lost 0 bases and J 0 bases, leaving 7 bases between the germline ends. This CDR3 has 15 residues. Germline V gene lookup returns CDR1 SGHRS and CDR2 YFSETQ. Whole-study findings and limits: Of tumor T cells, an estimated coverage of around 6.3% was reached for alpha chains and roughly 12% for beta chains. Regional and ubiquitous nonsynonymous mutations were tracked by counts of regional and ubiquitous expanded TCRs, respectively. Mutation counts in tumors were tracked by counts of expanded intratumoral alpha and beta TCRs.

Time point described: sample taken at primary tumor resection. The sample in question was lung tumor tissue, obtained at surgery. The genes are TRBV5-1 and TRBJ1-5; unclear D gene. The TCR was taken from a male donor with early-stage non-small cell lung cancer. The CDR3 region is CASSLDGFSNQPQHF. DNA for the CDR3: TGCGCCAGCAGCTTGGATGGGTTTAGCAATCAGCCCCAGCATTTT.